This is a list of T cell receptor beta chains from one sample in a study of T cell changes during pregnancy in multiple sclerosis. This table comes from immunoSEQ multiplex PCR, and its TCRdb copy is limited to in-frame clones, with some not included. The sample lists tens of thousands of clones; around 90% were seen once. The source was peripheral blood, collected before pregnancy. These receptors were obtained from a female donor with multiple sclerosis, enrolled in a pregnancy study. Each CDR3 is given with its conserved first and last residue. The D gene is left open where the match is weak. A row's size may be missing; if present it is once, few, many or a size class.

TRBD2	TRBV4-3	TRBJ2-2	22	NA	CASSPQTSGGDRSPLNTGELFF	TGCGCCAGCAGCCCCCAGACTAGCGGGGGGGACCGGTCCCCATTGAACACCGGGGAGCTGTTTTTT
TRBD1	TRBV2	TRBJ2-1	14	NA	CASLSAQGLNEQFF	TGTGCCAGCTTGAGCGCACAGGGGCTCAATGAGCAGTTCTTC
NA	TRBV10-1	TRBJ2-7	16	NA	CASSEYPAGRSYEQYF	TGCGCCAGCAGTGAGTACCCGGCAGGGAGGTCCTACGAGCAGTACTTC
TRBD1	TRBV2	TRBJ1-2	14	NA	CASSRTGTAYGYTF	TGTGCCAGCAGTAGAACCGGGACAGCCTATGGCTACACCTTC
TRBD2	TRBV5-1	TRBJ2-1	15	NA	CASSLDLAGADEQFF	TGCGCCAGCAGCTTGGATCTAGCGGGAGCAGATGAGCAGTTCTTC
TRBD2	TRBV28	TRBJ2-7	14	NA	CASRHSGSGYEQYF	TGTGCCAGCAGACATAGCGGGAGTGGGTACGAGCAGTACTTC
NA	TRBV7-8	TRBJ2-6	18	NA	CASSSRPSARSGANVLTF	TGTGCCAGCAGCTCCCGTCCTAGCGCCCGCTCTGGGGCCAACGTCCTGACTTTC
NA	TRBV15	TRBJ2-5	13	once	CATSSAGGETQYF	TGTGCCACCAGCAGCGCGGGCGGCGAGACCCAGTACTTC
TRBD2	TRBV27	TRBJ2-7	15	NA	CASRSSGTKSYEQYF	TGTGCCAGCAGATCCTCGGGGACTAAATCCTACGAGCAGTACTTC
NA	TRBV15	TRBJ1-2	15	NA	CATSRDSQGNYGYTF	TGTGCCACCAGCAGAGATAGTCAGGGTAACTATGGCTACACCTTC
TRBD2	TRBV7-9	TRBJ2-7	14	NA	CASSLASGLGEQYF	TGTGCCAGCAGCTTAGCTAGCGGGCTAGGGGAGCAGTACTTC
NA	TRBV25-1	TRBJ1-6	13	few	CASSRGGGSPLHF	TGTGCCAGCAGTCGGGGGGGAGGTTCACCCCTCCACTTT
NA	TRBV7-6	TRBJ2-2	12	NA	CASSLGARELFF	TGTGCCAGCAGCTTAGGGGCGCGGGAGCTGTTTTTT
NA	TRBV5-1	TRBJ2-2	16	NA	CASSLGAEPNTGELFF	TGCGCCAGCAGCTTGGGGGCAGAACCTAACACCGGGGAGCTGTTTTTT
NA	TRBV2	TRBJ2-1	13	NA	CASSRTGYNEQFF	TGTGCCAGCAGTAGAACCGGTTACAATGAGCAGTTCTTC
TRBD2	TRBV9	TRBJ2-5	16	NA	CASSVEPAGGGETQYF	TGTGCCAGCAGCGTAGAGCCGGCGGGAGGGGGAGAGACCCAGTACTTC
TRBD1	TRBV9	TRBJ2-1	14	NA	CASSVAYRGREQFF	TGTGCCAGCAGCGTAGCCTACAGGGGCCGGGAGCAGTTCTTC
TRBD2	TRBV6-1	TRBJ2-3	14	NA	CASSGLAMEDTQYF	TGTGCCAGCAGCGGACTAGCTATGGAGGATACGCAGTATTTT
NA	TRBV2	TRBJ2-7	16	NA	CASSGTIDESSYEQYF	TGTGCCAGCAGCGGGACAATTGATGAATCCTCCTACGAGCAGTACTTC
NA	TRBV5-4	TRBJ1-4	16	NA	CASSAPPGGPNEKLFF	TGTGCCAGCAGCGCACCACCGGGGGGCCCTAATGAAAAACTGTTTTTT
NA	TRBV4-2	TRBJ1-5	18	NA	CASSQDVWALNLNQPQHF	TGTGCCAGCAGCCAAGATGTATGGGCCCTGAATCTCAATCAGCCCCAGCATTTT
TRBD1	TRBV9	TRBJ1-1	17	NA	CASSPRPGTGGITEAFF	TGTGCCAGCAGCCCCCGTCCCGGGACAGGGGGCATCACTGAAGCTTTCTTT
TRBD1	TRBV7-9	TRBJ1-2	16	NA	CASSLILGQGSYGYTF	TGTGCCAGCAGCTTAATTTTGGGACAGGGCAGCTATGGCTACACCTTC
TRBD2	TRBV7-3	TRBJ2-1	14	NA	CASSLLAGYNEQFF	TGTGCCAGCAGCTTACTAGCGGGGTACAATGAGCAGTTCTTC
TRBD1	TRBV2	TRBJ2-7	14	NA	CASMGAGGSYEQYF	TGTGCCAGCATGGGGGCAGGGGGCAGTTACGAGCAGTACTTC
NA	TRBV7-9	TRBJ2-2	18	NA	CASSSPRRGRGNTGELFF	TGTGCCAGCAGCTCCCCGAGAAGGGGCAGGGGAAACACCGGGGAGCTGTTTTTT
TRBD2	TRBV4-1	TRBJ2-2	16	NA	CASRGFSGANTGELFF	TGCGCCAGCAGGGGTTTTAGCGGGGCAAACACCGGGGAGCTGTTTTTT
TRBD1	TRBV11-2	TRBJ2-3	16	NA	CASSQILDRDGDTQYF	TGTGCCAGCAGCCAAATTCTCGACAGGGACGGGGATACGCAGTATTTT
TRBD1	TRBV19	TRBJ2-6	17	NA	CATRARDRGGGANVLTF	TGTGCCACCAGGGCCCGGGACAGGGGTGGTGGGGCCAACGTCCTGACTTTC
NA	TRBV29-1	TRBJ1-4	12	NA	CSVQGLNEKLFF	TGCAGCGTTCAGGGCCTTAATGAAAAACTGTTTTTT
TRBD2	TRBV7-7	TRBJ2-1	16	NA	CASSPMTSGGNNEQFF	TGTGCCAGCAGCCCGATGACTAGCGGGGGGAACAATGAGCAGTTCTTC
TRBD1	TRBV5-4	TRBJ1-1	13	NA	CASRDRVNTEAFF	TGTGCCAGCAGGGACAGGGTTAACACTGAAGCTTTCTTT
TRBD2	TRBV7-6	TRBJ2-7	16	NA	CASSLDASGSSYEQYF	TGTGCCAGCAGCTTAGATGCTAGCGGGAGCTCCTACGAGCAGTACTTC
NA	TRBV2	TRBJ1-2	13	NA	CASSELGGYGYTF	TGTGCCAGCAGTGAACTGGGGGGCTATGGCTACACCTTC
TRBD1	TRBV7-2	TRBJ2-7	14	NA	CASSTDRGPREQYF	TGTGCCAGCAGCACCGACAGGGGGCCACGGGAGCAGTACTTC
NA	TRBV30	TRBJ1-5	14	NA	CAWIPGGANQPQHF	TGTGCCTGGATTCCTGGAGGGGCTAATCAGCCCCAGCATTTT
TRBD2	TRBV7-3	TRBJ2-1	16	NA	CASSPKSSGRLGEQFF	TGTGCCAGCAGCCCCAAAAGTAGCGGGAGGCTTGGTGAGCAGTTCTTC
TRBD2	TRBV5-4	TRBJ2-4	15	NA	CASSSRLAGENIQYF	TGTGCCAGCAGCTCCCGACTAGCGGGGGAAAACATTCAGTACTTC
NA	TRBV5-1	TRBJ2-1	14	NA	CASSLEGTLNEQFF	TGCGCCAGCAGCTTGGAGGGGACTCTCAATGAGCAGTTCTTC
TRBD2	TRBV6-4	TRBJ2-3	17	NA	CASSDLGREQGPDTQYF	TGTGCCAGCAGTGACCTCGGGCGGGAGCAAGGCCCAGATACGCAGTATTTT
NA	TRBV29-1	TRBJ1-1	13	NA	CSVEEGANTEAFF	TGCAGCGTTGAAGAGGGCGCGAACACTGAAGCTTTCTTT
NA	TRBV25-1	TRBJ1-4	15	NA	CASSEGGATNEKLFF	TGTGCCAGCAGTGAAGGGGGGGCGACTAATGAAAAACTGTTTTTT
TRBD1	TRBV10-3	TRBJ2-3	12	once	CATGQGEDTQYF	TGTGCCACCGGACAGGGAGAAGATACGCAGTATTTT
TRBD2	TRBV2	TRBJ2-1	16	NA	CASNIEGLAGGAGQFF	TGTGCCAGCAATATTGAGGGGCTAGCGGGTGGGGCTGGGCAGTTCTTC
TRBD2	TRBV29-1	TRBJ2-1	11	NA	CSEGLATEQFF	TGCAGCGAGGGACTAGCCACTGAGCAGTTCTTC
NA	TRBV2	TRBJ2-2	14	NA	CASLGGPTTGELFF	TGTGCCAGCCTCGGAGGGCCTACGACCGGGGAGCTGTTTTTT
NA	TRBV10-3	TRBJ1-1	15	NA	CAISTPGEDNTEAFF	TGTGCCATCAGTACCCCGGGAGAGGACAACACTGAAGCTTTCTTT
TRBD1	TRBV2	TRBJ1-2	14	NA	CASTALGTGQGYTF	TGTGCCAGCACCGCCCTGGGGACAGGGCAAGGCTACACCTTC
TRBD1	TRBV29-1	TRBJ1-4	14	NA	CSVETGQGREKLFF	TGCAGCGTTGAGACAGGACAGGGGAGGGAAAAACTGTTTTTT